The sequence of this TCR beta chain was determined in a study of blood T cell repertoires in COVID-19. Across the study: Acute and convalescent COVID-19 specimens originated in the United States, Italy and Spain. The cDNA or gDNA used as material had been derived from T cells, B-cell-depleted T cells, or PBMCs.

This clone was seen a single time. V lost 5 bases and J lost 10, with 18 bases in between. This CDR3 has 14 residues. CDR1 and CDR2 (germline): SGHAT, FQNNGV. As originally analysed: Amplifying reference gene primers gave estimates of nucleated cell counts. TCRdb's copy holds only in-frame clones and misses some; the assay was immunoSEQ multiplex PCR. V, J and clone size derive from that table, while D and trimming were established from the DNA sequence. This table holds approximately 92,000 clones, over 80% found once. Sequenced: peripheral blood. This clonotype originated in a man between 65 and 80 years old with active or convalescent COVID-19. The rearrangement joins TRBV11-2 to TRBJ2-1; no firm D call. CDR3: CASSPEVGWREQFF. CDR3 coding DNA: TGTGCCAGCAGCCCAGAGGTTGGTTGGCGGGAGCAGTTCTTC.